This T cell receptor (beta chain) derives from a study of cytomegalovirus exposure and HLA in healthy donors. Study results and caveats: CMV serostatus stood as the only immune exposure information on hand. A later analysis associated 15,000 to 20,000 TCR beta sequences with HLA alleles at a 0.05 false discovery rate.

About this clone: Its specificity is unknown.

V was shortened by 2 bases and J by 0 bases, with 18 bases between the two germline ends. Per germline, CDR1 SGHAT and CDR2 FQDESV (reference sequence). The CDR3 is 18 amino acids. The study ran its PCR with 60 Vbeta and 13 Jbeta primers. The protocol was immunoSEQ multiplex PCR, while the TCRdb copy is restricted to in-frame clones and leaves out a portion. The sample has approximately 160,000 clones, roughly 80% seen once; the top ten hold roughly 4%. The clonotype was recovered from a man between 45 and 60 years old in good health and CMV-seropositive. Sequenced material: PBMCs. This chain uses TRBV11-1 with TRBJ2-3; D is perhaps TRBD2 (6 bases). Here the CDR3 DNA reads TGTGCCAGCAGCTTAAGGAGGGTGGATCTCGCGAGCACAGATACGCAGTATTTT. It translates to CASSLRRVDLASTDTQYF. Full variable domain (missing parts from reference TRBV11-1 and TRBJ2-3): EAEVAQSPRYKITEKSQAVAFWCDPISGHATLYWYRQILGQGPELLVQFQDESVVDDSQLPKDRFSAERLKGVDSTLKIQPAELGDSAMYLCASSLRRVDLASTDTQYFGPGTRLTVL.